This T cell receptor beta chain was captured in a study of blood T cell repertoires in COVID-19. About the study: Among Cohort 3 donors, those recovered had two negative PCRs, clearance, or symptom resolution. From T cells, B-cell-depleted T cells, or PBMCs came the material, which was cDNA or gDNA.

This CDR3 is 16 amino acids long. V shed 0 bases and J 4 bases; nucleotides not matched to a gene: 5. Looked up from germline, CDR1 is SGDLS and CDR2 is YYNGEE. Cohort allocation depended upon clinical history that participants reported. Measured with immunoSEQ multiplex PCR; TCRdb has only the in-frame clones, and not every one. In the table there are hundreds of thousands of clones, 87% of which are singletons. This chain uses TRBV9 with TRBJ2-1; 9 positions match TRBD2. The specimen sequenced was PBMCs or T cells enriched from blood (not recorded which). This receptor was identified in a man between 35 and 55 years old in a cohort exposed to, infected with or recovered from COVID-19 (not recorded which). CDR3 sequence: CASSVGASGAYNEQFF. The CDR3 DNA is TGTGCCAGCAGCGTAGGGGCTAGCGGGGCTTACAATGAGCAGTTCTTC.